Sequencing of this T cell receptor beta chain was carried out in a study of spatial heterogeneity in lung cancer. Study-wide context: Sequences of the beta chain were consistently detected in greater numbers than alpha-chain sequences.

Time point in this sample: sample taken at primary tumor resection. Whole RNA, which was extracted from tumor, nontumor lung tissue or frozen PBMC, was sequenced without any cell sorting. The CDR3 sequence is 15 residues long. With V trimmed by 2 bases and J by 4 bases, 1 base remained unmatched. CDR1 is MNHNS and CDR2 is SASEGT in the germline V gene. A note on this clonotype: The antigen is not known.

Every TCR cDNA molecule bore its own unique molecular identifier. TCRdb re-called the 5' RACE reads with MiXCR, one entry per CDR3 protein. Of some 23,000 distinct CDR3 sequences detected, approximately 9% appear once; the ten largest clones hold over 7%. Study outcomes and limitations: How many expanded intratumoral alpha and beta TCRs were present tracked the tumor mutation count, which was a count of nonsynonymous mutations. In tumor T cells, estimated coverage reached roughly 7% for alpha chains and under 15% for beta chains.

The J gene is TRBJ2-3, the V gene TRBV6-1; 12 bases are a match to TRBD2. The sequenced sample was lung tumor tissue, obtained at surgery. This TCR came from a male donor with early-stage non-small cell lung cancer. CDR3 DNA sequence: TGTGCCAGCAGTGAACTAGCGGGGGGGCCAGATACGCAGTATTTT. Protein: CASSELAGGPDTQYF.